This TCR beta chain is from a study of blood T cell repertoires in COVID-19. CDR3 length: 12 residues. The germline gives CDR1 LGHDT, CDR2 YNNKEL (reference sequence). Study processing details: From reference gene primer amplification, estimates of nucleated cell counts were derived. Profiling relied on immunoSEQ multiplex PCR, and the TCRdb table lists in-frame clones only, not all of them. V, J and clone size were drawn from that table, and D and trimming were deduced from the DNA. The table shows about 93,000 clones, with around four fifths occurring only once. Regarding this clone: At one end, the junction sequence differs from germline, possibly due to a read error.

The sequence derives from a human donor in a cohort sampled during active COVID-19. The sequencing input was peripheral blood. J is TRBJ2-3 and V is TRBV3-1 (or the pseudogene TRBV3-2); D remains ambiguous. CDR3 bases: TGTGCCAGCAGCCAAGACACATATACGCAGTATTTT. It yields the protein CASSQDTYTQYF.